This TCR beta chain stems from a study of cytomegalovirus exposure and HLA in healthy donors. The wider study: Caucasian-associated ancestry cluster membership applied to 75% to 85% of some 400 genotyped donors. Regarding the study as a whole: Altogether, more than 150 TCR beta chains were recorded as cytomegalovirus-associated.

Primers for the PCR totalled 60 Vbeta and 13 Jbeta. Some clones are missing from TCRdb's copy, which holds only in-frame ones; the method was immunoSEQ multiplex PCR. The sample gives under 200,000 clones, around 77% of which show up once; over 2% is in the top ten. Notes on this clone: The antigen remains unidentified.

Healthy bone marrow donors formed the donor group. This CDR3 contains 16 residues. Trimming left V 2 bases short and J 4 bases short, with 14 bases between. Germline CDR1 SNHLY, CDR2 FYNNEI. The TCR was taken from a man aged 55 to 70 in good health and CMV-seronegative. The chain is built from TRBV2 and TRBJ2-2; no clear D gene. Sequenced input: PBMCs. Here the CDR3 DNA reads TGTGCCAGCAGTGAATTCGGCGGCGCCGGCACCGGGGAGCTGTTTTTT. Translating it yields CASSEFGGAGTGELFF.